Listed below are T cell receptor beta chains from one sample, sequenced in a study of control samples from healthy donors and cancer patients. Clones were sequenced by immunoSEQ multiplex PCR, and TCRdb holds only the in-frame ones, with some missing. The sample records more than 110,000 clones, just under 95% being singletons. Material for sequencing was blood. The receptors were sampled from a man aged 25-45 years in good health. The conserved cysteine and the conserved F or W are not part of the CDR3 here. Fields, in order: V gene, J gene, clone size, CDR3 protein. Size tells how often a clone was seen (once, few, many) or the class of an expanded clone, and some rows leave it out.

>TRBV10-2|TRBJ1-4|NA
ASSEYGRSNEKLF
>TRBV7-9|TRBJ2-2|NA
ASSPRSGGETGELF
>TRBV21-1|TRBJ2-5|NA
ASSKAYRDLDPGEETQY
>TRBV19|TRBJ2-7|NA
ASSIGQGAYSEQY
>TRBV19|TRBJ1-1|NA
ASSTRQNTEAF
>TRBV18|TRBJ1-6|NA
ASSPQVGRDSPLH
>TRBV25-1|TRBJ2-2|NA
ASSDGRVLF
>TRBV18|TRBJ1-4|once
ASSIRAEKLF
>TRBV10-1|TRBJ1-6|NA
ASSEGGMNSPLH
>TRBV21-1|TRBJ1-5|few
ASSQSKGRHGQPQH
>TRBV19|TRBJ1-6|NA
ASSLSQLNSPLH
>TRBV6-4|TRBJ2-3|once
ASSELAGGADTQY
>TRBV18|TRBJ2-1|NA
ASSPNLSDEQF
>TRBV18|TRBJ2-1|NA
ASSPRDRRTPRGNEQF
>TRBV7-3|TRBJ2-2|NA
ASSLTSGELF
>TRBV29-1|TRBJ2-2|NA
SARETGVSGELF
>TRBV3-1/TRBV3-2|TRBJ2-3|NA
ASSQDQEADTQY
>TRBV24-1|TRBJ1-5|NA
ATSDGAGQNNQPQH
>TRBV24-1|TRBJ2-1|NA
ATSDAGTSGRFNHEQF
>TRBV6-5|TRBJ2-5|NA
ASGSGTGLGETQY
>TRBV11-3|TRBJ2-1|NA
ASSLMGDSYNEQF
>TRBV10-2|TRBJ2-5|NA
AARLAGQETQY
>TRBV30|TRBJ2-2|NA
AWRKGTVNTGELF
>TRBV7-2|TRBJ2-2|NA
ASSLRSSGKNTGELF
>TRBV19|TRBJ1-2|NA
ASRTQGARNYGYT
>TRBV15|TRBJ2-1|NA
ATSRDKLASGLQNEQF
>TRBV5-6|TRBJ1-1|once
ASSLGRSYTEAF
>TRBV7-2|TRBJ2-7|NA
ASSLASGRVGEQY
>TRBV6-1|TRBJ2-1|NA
ASSYRGGEQF
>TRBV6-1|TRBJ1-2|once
ASSDMVNYGYT
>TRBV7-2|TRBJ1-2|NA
ASSYRQGAKYGYT
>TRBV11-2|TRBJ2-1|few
ASEGTSGNNEQF
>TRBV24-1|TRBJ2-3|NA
ATSGYGGRGTDTQY
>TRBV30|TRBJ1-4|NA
AWTPGQINEKLF
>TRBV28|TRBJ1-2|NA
ASSLSGGRGYT
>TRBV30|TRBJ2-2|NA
AWSGLAGMNTGELF
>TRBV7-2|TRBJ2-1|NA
ASSLAAGSYNEQF
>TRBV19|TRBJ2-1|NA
ASSIGAGTSGRVSYNEQF
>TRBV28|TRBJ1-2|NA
ASSPLGQGHGYT
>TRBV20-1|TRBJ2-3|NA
SASSSATDTQY
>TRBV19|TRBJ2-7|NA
ASSIGLAYEQY
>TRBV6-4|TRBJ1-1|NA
ASSDSGGTASEAF
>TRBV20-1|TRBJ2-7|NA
SASGRGPRTIYGQY
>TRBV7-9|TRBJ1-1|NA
ASSLAIGRKNTEAF
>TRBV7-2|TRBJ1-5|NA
ASSLVSGGVQPQH
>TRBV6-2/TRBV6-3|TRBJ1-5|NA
ASSYAGQPQH
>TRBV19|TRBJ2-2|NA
ASGHGLAGGYGGELF
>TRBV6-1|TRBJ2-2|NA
ASSEDRGIGELF
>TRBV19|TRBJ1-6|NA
ASSNTGQGNSPLH
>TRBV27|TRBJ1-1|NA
ASSLTWGPMNTEAF
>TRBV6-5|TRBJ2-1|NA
ASTPTDYNEQF
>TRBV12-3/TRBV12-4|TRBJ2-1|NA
ASSLTYRNEQF
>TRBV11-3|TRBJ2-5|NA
ASSLGWGGGTQY
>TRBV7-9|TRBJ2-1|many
ASSLVSGRVNEQF
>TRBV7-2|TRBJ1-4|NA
ASTPGQGSVTNEKLF
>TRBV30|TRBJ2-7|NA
AWLRDRGFHEQY
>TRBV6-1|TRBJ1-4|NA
ASSDRPQGGEKLF
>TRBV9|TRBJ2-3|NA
ASSVRQLTDTQY
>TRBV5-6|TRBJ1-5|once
ASSLLSGQPQH